The clone carrying this T cell receptor (beta chain) was counted a few times. The antigen is not known. The table came from immunoSEQ multiplex PCR; TCRdb's copy has only in-frame clones and leaves some out. The sample shows 2,500 or so clones, 20% to 30% of them seen only once. These data originate in a study of T cells in narcolepsy. Background on the study: Healthy controls were enrolled alongside patients with narcolepsy type 1 or type 2.

CDR1 is PRHDT and CDR2 is FYEKMQ in the germline V gene (reference sequence). The CDR3 runs 14 residues. The V and J ends lost 5 bases and 3 bases, in that order; junction bases with no gene match: 3. The gene calls are TRBV13 and TRBJ2-7; 11 bases map to TRBD1. Sequenced: cultured CD4+ T cells from cerebrospinal fluid. The source is a human donor with narcolepsy. The CDR3 DNA is TGTGCCAGCAGCGTGGGACAGGGGGGCTACGAGCAGTACTTC. Translating it yields CASSVGQGGYEQYF.